Presented here are 14 T cell receptor beta chains from one specimen sequenced in a study of T cell changes during pregnancy in multiple sclerosis. Assay used: immunoSEQ multiplex PCR; TCRdb lists only in-frame clones, some missing. This sample yields approximately 49,000 clones, of which 85% to 95% are seen a single time; roughly 0.99% belongs to the top ten. The source material was CD4+ T cells from peripheral blood mononuclear cells, sampled in the second trimester of pregnancy. The receptors come from a female donor in good health, enrolled as a control in a pregnancy study.

The V call is TRBV21-1, the J call TRBJ2-2; the table names TRBD1, a call not compared with the DNA. TRBV21-1 is termed a pseudogene. The CDR3 has 16 amino acids. The CDR3 DNA reads as TGTGCCAGCACCGAACCTACGACAGGGAAAACCGGGGAGCTGTTTTTT. Residues: CASTEPTTGKTGELFF.

The rearrangement links TRBV9 to TRBJ2-5; a possible D gene is TRBD1 (6 bases). Germline V gene sequence: CDR1 SGDLS, CDR2 YYNGEE. The CDR3 is made up of 15 amino acids. The germline V and J ends were trimmed by 0 bases and 2 bases, with 11 bases remaining between them. CDR3 sequence (DNA): TGTGCCAGCAGCGTAGCTCAGGGGATTCAAGAGACCCAGTACTTC. Its protein is CASSVAQGIQETQYF.

This chain joins TRBV6-6 and TRBJ1-1, with a possible D match to TRBD1 (6 bases). The CDR3 totals 14 residues. Germline-derived CDR1 and CDR2 are MNHNY and SVGAGI (reference sequence). V was pared by 5 bases and J by 1 base, with 11 bases between. As DNA, the CDR3 is TGTGCCAGCAGTATACAGGGACCGAACACTGAAGCTTTCTTT. It specifies CASSIQGPNTEAFF.

J is TRBJ2-3 and V is TRBV9; 10 nucleotides align to TRBD2. V shed 0 bases and J 0 bases; nucleotides not matched to a gene: 1. Germline V gene lookup returns CDR1 SGDLS and CDR2 YYNGEE. This CDR3 has 16 amino acids. CDR3 amino acids: CASSVVAGGSTDTQYF. The CDR3 DNA follows: TGTGCCAGCAGCGTAGTAGCGGGAGGCAGCACAGATACGCAGTATTTT.

The chain carries TRBV9 and TRBJ1-5; 7 nucleotides line up with TRBD1. CDR3 length: 15 residues. With 4 bases clipped from V and 2 bases from J, the junction kept 6 bases outside the gene matches. CDR1 SGDLS and CDR2 YYNGEE come from the germline V gene. The CDR3 nucleotides read TGTGCCAGCAGCCTGTGGACAGGAGGCAATCAGCCCCAGCATTTT. This sequence encodes CASSLWTGGNQPQHF.

The genes are TRBV7-8 and TRBJ1-3; 7 bases agree with TRBD1. Losses at the gene ends were 4 bases for V and 7 bases for J; bases not matched to a gene: 7. In germline, CDR1 is SGHVS, CDR2 FQNEAQ. The length of the CDR3 is 14 residues. The CDR3 region is CASSSRTGGNTIYF. The CDR3 region has the DNA TGTGCCAGCAGCTCCAGGACAGGAGGGAACACCATATATTTT.

CDR3 DNA: TGCGCCAGCAGCTCGGGACAGGGGGCTGGAGATACGCAGTATTTT. Its protein product is CASSSGQGAGDTQYF. V usage is TRBV5-1 and J usage is TRBJ2-3, with 12 bases identical to TRBD1. Germline CDR1 reads SGHRS; CDR2 reads YFSETQ. V was clipped by 3 bases and J by 5 bases; unmatched bases: 4. The CDR3 loop spans 15 amino acids.

The chain has TRBV10-3 and TRBJ2-1; TRBD1 matches 7 bases. This CDR3 contains 13 residues. The V gene's germline CDR1 is ENHRY and CDR2 SYGVKD. Unmatched junction bases numbered 15, after V lost 10 bases and J lost 12 bases. The CDR3 here is CATIGGPESGQFF. CDR3 bases: TGTGCCACGATAGGGGGCCCCGAGTCGGGGCAGTTCTTC.

This chain joins TRBV7-8 and TRBJ1-1; D is unclear. This CDR3 region has 18 residues. Germline lookup yields CDR1 SGHVS and CDR2 FQNEAQ. The V end was cut by 7 bases, the J end by 0 bases, with 24 bases between. CDR3: CASTPDWFSRSLNTEAFF. CDR3 DNA sequence: TGTGCCAGCACCCCCGACTGGTTTAGTCGTTCATTGAACACTGAAGCTTTCTTT. Combining the CDR3 with reference TRBV7-8 and TRBJ1-1 gives the whole variable domain GAGVSQSPRYKVAKRGQDVALRCDPISGHVSLFWYQQALGQGPEFLTYFQNEAQLDKSGLPSDRFFAERPEGSVSTLKIQRTQQEDSAVYLCASTPDWFSRSLNTEAFFGQGTRLTVV.

This clone was found once. This chain uses TRBV21-1 with TRBJ2-1; the table's D call of TRBD2 was not tested on the DNA. TRBV21-1 has pseudogene status. The CDR3 has 16 amino acids. CDR3: CASSLTGTSGINEQFF. The CDR3 coding sequence is TGTGCCAGCAGCTTAACCGGGACTAGCGGGATCAATGAGCAGTTCTTC.

The chain joins TRBV9 to TRBJ2-1; TRBD1 agrees at 12 bases. CDR1 and CDR2 from the germline V gene are SGDLS and YYNGEE. Trimming cost V 2 bases and J 8 bases; bases outside gene matches: 8. The CDR3 extends over 16 amino acids. Written as DNA, the CDR3 is TGTGCCAGCAGCGTGGGGGACAGGGGGCGCACGGATGAGCAGTTCTTC. It codes for CASSVGDRGRTDEQFF. The whole variable domain, remainder taken from reference TRBV9 and TRBJ2-1, is DSGVTQTPKHLITATGQRVTLRCSPRSGDLSVYWYQQSLDQGLQFLIQYYNGEERAKGNILERFSAQQFPDLHSELNLSSLELGDSALYFCASSVGDRGRTDEQFFGPGTRLTVL.

The gene calls are TRBV28 and TRBJ1-1; 10 bases line up with TRBD1. This CDR3 is built from 16 residues. The V and J ends lost 5 bases and 1 base, in that order; junction bases with no gene match: 7. From germline, CDR1 is MDHEN and CDR2 SYDVKM. In DNA, the CDR3 is TGTGCCAGCAGTGTAAGACAGGGGGCGCAGAACACTGAAGCTTTCTTT. Encoded protein: CASSVRQGAQNTEAFF.

The V and J genes are TRBV4-1 and TRBJ2-7; no firm D call. Germline V CDR1 and CDR2: MGHRA, YSYEKL. The CDR3 covers 16 residues. The V and J ends lost 0 bases and 2 bases respectively, with 14 bases between them. The CDR3 spells CASSQDHSVTTYEQYF. The CDR3 region has the DNA TGCGCCAGCAGCCAAGATCACAGTGTTACAACCTACGAGCAGTACTTC.

The gene calls are TRBV27 and TRBJ2-7; 8 bases map to TRBD2. V trimming: 8 bases; J trimming: 3 bases; junction bases outside the gene matches: 6. Germline V CDR1 and CDR2: MNHEY, SMNVEV (reference sequence). This CDR3 is 13 amino acids long. CDR3 nucleotide sequence: TGTGCCAGCGGTGAGCGGGAGTTCTACGAGCAGTACTTC. It is translated as CASGEREFYEQYF.